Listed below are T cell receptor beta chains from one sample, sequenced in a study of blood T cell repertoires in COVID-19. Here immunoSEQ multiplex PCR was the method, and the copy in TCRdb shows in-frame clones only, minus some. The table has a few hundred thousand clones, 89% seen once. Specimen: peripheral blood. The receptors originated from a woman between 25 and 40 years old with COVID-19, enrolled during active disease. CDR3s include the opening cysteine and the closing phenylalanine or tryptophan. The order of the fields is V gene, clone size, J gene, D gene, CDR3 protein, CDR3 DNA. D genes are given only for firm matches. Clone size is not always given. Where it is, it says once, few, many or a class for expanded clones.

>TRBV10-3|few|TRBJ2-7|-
CAIRTGMPPSDEQYF
TGTGCCATCAGGACCGGGATGCCACCATCCGACGAGCAGTACTTC
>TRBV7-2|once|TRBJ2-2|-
CASSLQKNTGELFF
TGTGCCAGCAGCTTACAAAAGAACACCGGGGAGCTGTTTTTT
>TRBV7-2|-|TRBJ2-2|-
CASSPAVASWDTGELFF
TGTGCCAGCAGCCCAGCGGTTGCGAGCTGGGACACCGGGGAGCTGTTTTTT
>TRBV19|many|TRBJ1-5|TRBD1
CASKDRVRANSNQPQHF
TGTGCCAGCAAGGACAGGGTTAGGGCGAATAGCAATCAGCCCCAGCATTTT
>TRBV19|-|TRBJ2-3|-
CASSIVGALGTDTQYF
TGTGCCAGTAGTATAGTGGGCGCCCTGGGCACAGATACGCAGTATTTT
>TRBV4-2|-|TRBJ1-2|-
CASSQEGEGRYGYTF
TGTGCCAGCAGCCAAGAAGGGGAGGGCAGGTATGGCTACACCTTC
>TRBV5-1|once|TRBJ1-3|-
CASSSTGPTYSGNTIYF
TGCGCCAGCAGCTCGACAGGTCCAACCTACTCTGGAAACACCATATATTTT
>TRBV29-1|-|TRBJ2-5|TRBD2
CSVEGTSGRGETQYF
TGCAGCGTTGAGGGAACTAGCGGGAGGGGAGAGACCCAGTACTTC
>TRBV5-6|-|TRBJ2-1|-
CASSLGPGSYNEQFF
TGTGCCAGCAGCTTGGGTCCGGGATCCTACAATGAGCAGTTCTTC
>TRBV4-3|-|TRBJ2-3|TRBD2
CASSLGTSGGASTDTQYF
TGCGCCAGCAGCCTTGGGACTAGCGGGGGGGCTAGCACAGATACGCAGTATTTT
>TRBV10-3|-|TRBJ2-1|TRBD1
CAISPGQGDNEQFF
TGTGCCATCAGTCCGGGACAGGGGGACAATGAGCAGTTCTTC
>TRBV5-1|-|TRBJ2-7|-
CASSLGSREQYF
TGCGCCAGCAGCCTGGGGTCCCGGGAGCAGTACTTC
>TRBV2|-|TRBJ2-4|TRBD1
CASSDRTGVDIQYF
TGTGCCAGCAGTGATCGGACAGGAGTAGACATTCAGTACTTC
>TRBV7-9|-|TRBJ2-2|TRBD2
CASSLSGLARTGELFF
TGTGCCAGCAGCTTAAGCGGACTAGCGCGCACCGGGGAGCTGTTTTTT
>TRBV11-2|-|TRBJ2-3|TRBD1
CASSARQGGSEDTQYF
TGTGCCAGCAGCGCCCGACAGGGCGGTTCGGAAGATACGCAGTATTTT
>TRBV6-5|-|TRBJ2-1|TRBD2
CASSLGTNYNEQFF
TGTGCCAGCAGCCTAGGGACTAACTACAATGAGCAGTTCTTC
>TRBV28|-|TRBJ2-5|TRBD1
CASWDREGGIQETQYF
TGTGCCAGTTGGGACAGGGAGGGTGGGATCCAAGAGACCCAGTACTTC
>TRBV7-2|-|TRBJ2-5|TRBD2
CASTSSGLAVSRETQYF
TGTGCCAGCACCTCTTCGGGGCTAGCGGTTTCCCGGGAGACCCAGTACTTC
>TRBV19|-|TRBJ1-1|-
CASMSQGGRVGRAFF
TGTGCCAGTATGTCCCAGGGTGGTAGGGTTGGAAGGGCTTTCTTT
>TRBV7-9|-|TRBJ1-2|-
CASSPRGEVPIGYTF
TGTGCCAGCAGCCCACGTGGCGAGGTCCCCATTGGCTACACCTTC
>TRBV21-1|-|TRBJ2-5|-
CASSKPPGQNPQETQYF
TGTGCCAGCAGCAAGCCCCCGGGACAGAACCCCCAAGAGACCCAGTACTTC
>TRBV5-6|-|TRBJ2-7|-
CASSSRHRMGSYEQYF
TGTGCCAGCAGCTCGAGACACAGGATGGGCTCCTACGAGCAGTACTTC
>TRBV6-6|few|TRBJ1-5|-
CASRLQGNQPQHF
TGTGCCAGCAGGTTACAGGGTAATCAGCCCCAGCATTTT
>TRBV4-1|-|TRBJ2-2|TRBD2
CASSQASGNTGELFF
TGCGCCAGCAGCCAAGCTAGCGGGAACACCGGGGAGCTGTTTTTT
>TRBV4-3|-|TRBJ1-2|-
CASSQDGPGDRGGYTF
TGCGCCAGCAGCCAAGATGGACCGGGGGATCGGGGCGGCTACACCTTC
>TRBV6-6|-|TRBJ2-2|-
CAGASTSTGELFF
TGTGCCGGAGCCTCGACTTCTACCGGGGAGCTGTTTTTT
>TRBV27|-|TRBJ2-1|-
CASSPTRYSQFF
TGTGCCAGCAGTCCGACTAGATATTCGCAGTTCTTC
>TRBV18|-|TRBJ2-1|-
CASSPREDNEQFF
TGTGCCAGCTCACCACGGGAGGACAATGAGCAGTTCTTC
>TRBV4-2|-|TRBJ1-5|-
CASSSQNQPQHF
TGTGCCAGCAGCTCGCAGAATCAGCCCCAGCATTTT
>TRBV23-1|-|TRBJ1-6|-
CASTGKGWAGVPQLRHSPLHF
TGCGCCAGCACCGGAAAAGGGTGGGCAGGGGTGCCCCAACTTCGACATTCACCCCTCCACTTT
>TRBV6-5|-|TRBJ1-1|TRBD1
CASSYAAGGNTEAFF
TGTGCCAGCAGTTATGCGGCAGGGGGGAACACTGAAGCTTTCTTT
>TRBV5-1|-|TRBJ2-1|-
CASSVGVYNEQFF
TGCGCCAGCAGCGTCGGGGTTTACAATGAGCAGTTCTTC
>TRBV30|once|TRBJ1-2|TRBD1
CAKSTGISYGYTF
TGTGCCAAGTCGACAGGGATAAGCTATGGCTACACCTTC
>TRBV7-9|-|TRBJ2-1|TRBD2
CASTPGLAGGQFF
TGTGCCAGCACCCCGGGACTAGCGGGAGGGCAGTTCTTC
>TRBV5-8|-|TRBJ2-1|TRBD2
CASSLDLAGRTSYNEQFF
TGTGCCAGCAGCTTGGATTTAGCGGGGAGAACCTCCTACAATGAGCAGTTCTTC
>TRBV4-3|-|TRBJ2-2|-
CASSQRQGTGTGELFF
TGCGCCAGCAGCCAGCGCCAAGGAACGGGGACCGGGGAGCTGTTTTTT
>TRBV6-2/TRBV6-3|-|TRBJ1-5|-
CASSNDRINQPQHF
TGTGCCAGCAGCAACGACAGAATCAATCAGCCCCAGCATTTT
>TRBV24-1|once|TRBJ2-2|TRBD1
CATQGASNTGELFF
TGTGCCACCCAGGGGGCCTCGAACACCGGGGAGCTGTTTTTT
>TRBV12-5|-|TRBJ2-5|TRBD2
CASGLVTASGRNQETQYF
TGTGCTAGTGGTTTGGTAACGGCTAGCGGGAGGAATCAAGAGACCCAGTACTTC
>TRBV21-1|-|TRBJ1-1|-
CASSKVWAGEAFF
TGTGCCAGCAGCAAAGTCTGGGCGGGTGAAGCTTTCTTT
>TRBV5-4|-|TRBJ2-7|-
CASSLSGEEQYF
TGTGCCAGCAGCTTGTCCGGGGAGGAGCAGTACTTC
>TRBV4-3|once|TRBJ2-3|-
CASSRQAAESTDTQYF
TGCGCCAGCAGCCGCCAGGCAGCGGAGAGCACAGATACGCAGTATTTT
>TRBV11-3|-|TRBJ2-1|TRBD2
CASSPRPGLAGAGQFF
TGTGCCAGCAGCCCTCGTCCGGGACTAGCGGGAGCGGGGCAGTTCTTC
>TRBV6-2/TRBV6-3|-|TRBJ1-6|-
CASSTPGQGNSPLHF
TGTGCCAGCAGTACGCCCGGGCAGGGTAATTCACCCCTCCACTTT